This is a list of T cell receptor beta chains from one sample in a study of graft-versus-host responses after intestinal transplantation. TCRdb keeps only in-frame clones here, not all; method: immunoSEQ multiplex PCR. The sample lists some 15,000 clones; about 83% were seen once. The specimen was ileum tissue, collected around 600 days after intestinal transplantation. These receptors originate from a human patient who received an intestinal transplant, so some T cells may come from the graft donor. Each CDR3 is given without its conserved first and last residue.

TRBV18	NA	ASTTAGGLTYEQY
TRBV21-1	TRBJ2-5	ASSNNLQAHRQTQY
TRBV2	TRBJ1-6	ASSERGYNSPLH
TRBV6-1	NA	ASSKTETPYEQY
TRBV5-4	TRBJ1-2	ASSIDRNYGYT
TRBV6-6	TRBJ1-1	ASSYGDTEAF
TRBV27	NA	ASSLSGGPYEQY
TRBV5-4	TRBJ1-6	ASSRTGSISSPLH
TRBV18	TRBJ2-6	ASSASKDIYKSRANVLT
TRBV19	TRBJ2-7	ASSRRGQGAPREQY
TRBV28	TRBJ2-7	ASSSYPGTASYEQY
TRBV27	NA	ASGKGAYEQY
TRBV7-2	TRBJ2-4	ASSLGPAKNIQY
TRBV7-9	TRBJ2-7	ASSPQRDHEQY
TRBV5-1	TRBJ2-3	ASSLASGESDTQY
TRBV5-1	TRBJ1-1	ASRRRENTEAF
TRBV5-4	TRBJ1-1	ASSLGGTIMNTEAF
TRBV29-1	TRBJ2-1	SVISSLNEQF
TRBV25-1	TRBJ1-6	ASSVVGPSFSPLH
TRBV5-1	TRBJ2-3	ASSGWSSTDTQY
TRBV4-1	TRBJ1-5	ASSQVGIDQPQH
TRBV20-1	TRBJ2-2	SARGSGELF
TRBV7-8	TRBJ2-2	ASSLVGGGAVGELF